This TCR beta chain was identified in a study of PD-L1 blockade in urothelial cancer (dated by TCRdb to about 2017). About the full investigation: Therapy was started at some point between 2013 and 2015 for all patients, and atezolizumab 1,200 mg was administered intravenously every 3 weeks. Durable clinical benefit was achieved by nine patients but not by the remaining 20. Blood samples gave median yields of 141,255 T cells and some 84,000 unique TCRs, along with a median clonality of 0.080. Blood samples were analyzed at two time points: 3 weeks after treatment start (second dose) and 6 weeks after treatment start. TCR sequencing covered pretreatment tumor samples and matched, serially collected peripheral blood taken before and after atezolizumab treatment. Patients had an ECOG performance status of 0 or 1 and had received between 0 and 3 prior chemotherapy regimens. The study, an exploratory multi-omic analysis, examined somatic, immune and clinical correlates of response to PD-L1 blockade with atezolizumab in urothelial cancer. Pretreatment blood TCR-seq was available for twenty-nine patients, at least one posttreatment blood collection was obtained for roughly 25 patients, and tumor TCR-seq was available for roughly 25 patients. Twenty-five of 29 patients were males with bladder-origin urothelial cancer, and about 60% of the roughly 30 reported a prior smoking history. Durable clinical benefit meant progression-free survival longer than 6 months, and TCR features were also tested against progression-free and overall survival. In the same patients who had TCR sequencing, pretreatment tumors also underwent whole exome sequencing and RNA sequencing. What the study reported, not specific to this receptor: Because the sample size was small (n of about 30) and many exploratory analyses were performed, the results are intended to be hypothesis-generating. Among patients with durable benefit, tumor-associated TCR clones showed greater expansion in peripheral blood 3 weeks after treatment started (n = 22, p = 0.022). A pretreatment peripheral blood TCR clonality below the median was linked to improved progression-free and overall survival.

Sample time point, as interpreted from the label and publication: pretreatment peripheral blood. A total of roughly 30 patients with locally advanced or metastatic urothelial carcinoma, treated at Memorial Sloan Kettering on a trial protocol, made up the cohort. Peripheral blood mononuclear cells were collected pretreatment and during treatment, with between 1 and 8 total time points obtained per patient. The Qiagen DNeasy Blood extraction kit was used to purify genomic DNA from total PBMCs and tumor samples. PBMCs were collected pretreatment and during treatment and were isolated and stored as previously described. Synthetic TCR analog templates were spiked into each PCR so that absolute template abundance could be estimated from read counts. Using the immunoSEQ assay, TCRbeta CDR3 regions were amplified from genomic DNA with bias-controlled V and J gene primers. Rearranged TCRbeta segments were sequenced at approximately 20X coverage. The original pipeline was this. Sequencing errors were corrected by clustering and CDR3s were annotated against IMGT to assign V, D and J genes. Downstream analyses used only productive TCRbeta rearrangements and left out out-of-frame or stop-codon sequences. Clonality was computed as one minus Shannon entropy normalized by the log of the number of unique productive sequences. Fisher's exact test with Benjamini-Hochberg correction, using a cutoff of adjusted p below 0.01, was how clones that differed between time points or between blood and tumor were identified. The table comes from immuneACCESS by way of TCRdb, which keeps in-frame sequences with V and J called. Part of the clones is missing from these tables; in studies checked, under half for an unresolved V gene and the rest for unknown reasons. D and trimming come from the DNA, and the V and J calls and clone size come from that table. The sample contains 98,000 or so clones, 90% of them found a single time. The ten most abundant clones make up about 1.7% of the sample.

In the germline V gene, CDR1 corresponds to MNHNS and CDR2 to SASEGT. The CDR3, cysteine through phenylalanine, is 12 amino acids long. Left in the record is the CDR3 DNA by itself, 36 bases read in frame from the first base. V gives up 8 bases and J gives up 8 bases, and the segment between their germline ends measures 13 bases. Comment on this clone: Its binding antigen is unknown. The sample holds no much larger clone one base away, and base qualities are not on file.

The rearranged chain carries TRBV6-1 and TRBJ2-1; confidence is insufficient to name the D gene. The source of this sequence is a man between 60 and 70 years old with urothelial cancer. Source: PBMCs, taken around atezolizumab (anti-PD-L1) treatment. The CDR3 reads as follows: CASAQAVYEQFF. The bases read TGTGCCAGCGCCCAGGCCGTGTATGAGCAGTTCTTC.